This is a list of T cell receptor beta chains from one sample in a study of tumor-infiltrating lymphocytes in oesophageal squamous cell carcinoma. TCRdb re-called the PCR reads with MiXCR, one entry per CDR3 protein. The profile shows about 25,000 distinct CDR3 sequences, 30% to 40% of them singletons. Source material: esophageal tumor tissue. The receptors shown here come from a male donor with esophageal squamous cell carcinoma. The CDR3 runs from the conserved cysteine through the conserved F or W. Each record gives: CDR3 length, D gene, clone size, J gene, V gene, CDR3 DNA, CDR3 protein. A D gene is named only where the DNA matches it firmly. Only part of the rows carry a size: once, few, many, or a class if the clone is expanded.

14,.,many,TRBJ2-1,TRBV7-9,TGTGCCAGCAGCTTTGGGGGCTCCTACAATGAGCAGTTCTTC,CASSFGGSYNEQFF
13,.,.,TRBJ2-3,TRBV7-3,TGTGCCAGCAGCCTACTAAATACAGATACGCAGTATTTT,CASSLLNTDTQYF
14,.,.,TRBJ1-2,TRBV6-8,TGTGCCAGCAGTTACGGGCTCTTTTCTAGAGGCTACACCTTC,CASSYGLFSRGYTF
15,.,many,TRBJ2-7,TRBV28,TGTGCCAGCAGTAAAAGGGAGTTGGTCGTCGACGAGCAGTACTTC,CASSKRELVVDEQYF
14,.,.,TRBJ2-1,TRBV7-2,TGTGCCAGCAGCCGCGGAAATTCAGGGGATGAGCAGTTCTTC,CASSRGNSGDEQFF
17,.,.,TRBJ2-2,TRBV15,TGTGCCACCAGGACCTCCACCGGAGGGAGGAGGGTCGGGGAGCTGTTTTTT,CATRTSTGGRRVGELFF
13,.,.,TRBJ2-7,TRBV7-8,TGTGCCAGCAGGTCCGGGACCCACTACGAGCAGTACTTC,CASRSGTHYEQYF
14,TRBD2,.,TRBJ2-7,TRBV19,TGTGCCAGTAGCAGACTAGCGGTGGGCTACGAGCAGTACTTC,CASSRLAVGYEQYF
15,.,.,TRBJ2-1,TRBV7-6,TGTGCCAGCAGCTCGTGGAGTAGTCTCGGGAATGAGCAGTTCTTC,CASSSWSSLGNEQFF
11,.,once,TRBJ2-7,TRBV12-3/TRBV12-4,TGTGCCATCCAGCAGGGGTTCGAGCAGTACTTC,CAIQQGFEQYF
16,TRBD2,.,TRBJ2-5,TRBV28,TGTGCCAGCAGTTCGACTAGCGGGGGGGTTCGGGATACGCAGTACTTC,CASSSTSGGVRDTQYF
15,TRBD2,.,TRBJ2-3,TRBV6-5,TGTGCCAGCAGTTCCCTAGCGGGAGGGCCTGGGGAGCTGTACTTC,CASSSLAGGPGELYF
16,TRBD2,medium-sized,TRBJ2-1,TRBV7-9,TGTGCCAGCAGCCCGCGGCTAGCGGGAGTAATCAATGAGCAGTTCTTC,CASSPRLAGVINEQFF
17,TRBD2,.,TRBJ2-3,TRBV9,TGTGCCAGCAGCGTAGTAAGAGGCGGGGGGGCCTTGGATACGCAGTATTTT,CASSVVRGGGALDTQYF
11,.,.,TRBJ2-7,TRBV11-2,TGTGCCAGCAGGATAGGAGACGAGCAGTACTTC,CASRIGDEQYF
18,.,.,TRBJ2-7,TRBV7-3,TGTGCCAGCAGCTATGGTCCTTTGGGCGCGTTTCCTCCCTACGAGCAGTACTTC,CASSYGPLGAFPPYEQYF
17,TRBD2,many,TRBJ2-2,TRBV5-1,TGCGCCAGCAGCCGTTCTAGCGGGAGGGCCTGGACCGGGGAGCTGTTTTTT,CASSRSSGRAWTGELFF
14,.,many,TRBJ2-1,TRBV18,TGTGCCAGCTCACCTCTCGGGGACGTCGGTGAGCAGTTCTTC,CASSPLGDVGEQFF
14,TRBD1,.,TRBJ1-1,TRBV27,TGTGCCAGCACCTCGACAGGGATTCCGACTGAAGCTTTCTTT,CASTSTGIPTEAFF
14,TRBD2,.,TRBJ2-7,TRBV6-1,TGTGCCAGCAGTCGGGACTACACTAACAATGAGCAGTACTTC,CASSRDYTNNEQYF
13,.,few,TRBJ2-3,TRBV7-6,TGTGCCAGCAGCTTAATCTTCTGGGATACGCAGTATTTT,CASSLIFWDTQYF
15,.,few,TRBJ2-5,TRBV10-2,TGCGCCAGCAGTGAGACTCAGGGTCCACAAGAGACCCAGTACTTC,CASSETQGPQETQYF
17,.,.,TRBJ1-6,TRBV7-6,TGTGCCAGCAGCTTAACAGGACTAGCGGGAGGGATCTACGAGCAGTACTTT,CASSLTGLAGGIYEQYF
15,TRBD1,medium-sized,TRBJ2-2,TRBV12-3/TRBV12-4,TGTGCCAGCAGTGACAGGGGGCTCCGAACCGGGGAGCTGTTTTTT,CASSDRGLRTGELFF
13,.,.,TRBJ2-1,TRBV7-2,TGTGCCAGCAGCCCAGCCTTGGCAGGAGAGCAGTTCTTC,CASSPALAGEQFF
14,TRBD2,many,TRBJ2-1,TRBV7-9,TGTGCCAGCAGCTCTATTCCGGGACTAGAAGAGCAGTTCTTC,CASSSIPGLEEQFF
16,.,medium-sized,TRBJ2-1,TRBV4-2,TGTGCCAGCAGCCCGGACCCGAGACCCCCCTACAATGAGCAGTTCTTC,CASSPDPRPPYNEQFF
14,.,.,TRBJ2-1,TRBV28,TGTGCCAGCTCGTCGAGTGGGCTTAACAATGAGCAGTTCTTC,CASSSSGLNNEQFF
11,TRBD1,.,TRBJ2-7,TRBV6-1,TGTGCCAGCAGTTATGGAACAGGGGGTTTTTGG,CASSYGTGGFW
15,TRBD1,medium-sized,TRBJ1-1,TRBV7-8,TGTGCCAGCAGCCCCCGCCTTGACAGGGGCGCTGAAGCTTTCTTT,CASSPRLDRGAEAFF
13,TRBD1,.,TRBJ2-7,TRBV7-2,TGTGCCAGCAGCCGGACAGGGGTTTACGAGCAGTACTTC,CASSRTGVYEQYF
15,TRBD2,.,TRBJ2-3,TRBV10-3,TGTGCCATCAGTGAGGGCGGGAGCTTGCCAGATACGCAGTATTTT,CAISEGGSLPDTQYF
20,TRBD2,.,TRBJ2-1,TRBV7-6,TGTGCCAGCAGCTTAGTACAAGGGACTAGCAGGGTAGTGTCCTACAATGAGCAGTTCTTC,CASSLVQGTSRVVSYNEQFF
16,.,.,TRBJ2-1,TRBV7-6,TGTGCCAGCAGCTCGCTAGGGGGGGGGCCGAGTCATGAGCAGTTCTTC,CASSSLGGGPSHEQFF
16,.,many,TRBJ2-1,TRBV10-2,TGCGCCAGCAGTGAGTTGTGGCCGGACAGCTACAATGAGCAGTTCTTC,CASSELWPDSYNEQFF
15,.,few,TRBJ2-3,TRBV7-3,TGTGCCATCCCCCTGAGGGGACCAAGCACAGATACGCAGTATTTT,CAIPLRGPSTDTQYF
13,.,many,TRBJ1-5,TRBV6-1,TGTGCCAGCAGTCGACAGGGCAATCAGCCCCAGCATTTT,CASSRQGNQPQHF
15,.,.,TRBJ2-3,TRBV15,TGTGCCACCAGCAGAGATGGGGACGGGTCAAATACGCAGTATTTT,CATSRDGDGSNTQYF
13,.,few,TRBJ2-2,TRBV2,TGTGCCAGCAGTAGCCGTCCTCACGGGGAGCTGTTTTTT,CASSSRPHGELFF
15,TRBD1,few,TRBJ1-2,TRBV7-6,TGTGCCAGCAGCTTAGCTACTCAGACAGGGCACGGCTACACCTTC,CASSLATQTGHGYTF
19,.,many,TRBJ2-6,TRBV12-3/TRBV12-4,TGTGCCAGCAGCCCCAGGGAGGGGACAGGTCTTTCTGGGGCCAACGTCCTGACTTTC,CASSPREGTGLSGANVLTF
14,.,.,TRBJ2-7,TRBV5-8,TGTGCCAGCAGCCCCGTCCTCCTCTCCTACGAGCAGTACTTC,CASSPVLLSYEQYF
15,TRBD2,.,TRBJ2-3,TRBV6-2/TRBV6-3,TGTGCCAGCTCGAGAGCTAGCGGGAGCATAGATACGCAGTATTTT,CASSRASGSIDTQYF
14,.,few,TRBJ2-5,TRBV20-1,TGCAGTGCTAGGGGGAGCCGAGACTCGCGGTTCCAGTACTTC,CSARGSRDSRFQYF
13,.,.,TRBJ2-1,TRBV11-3,TGTGCCAGCAGCAAAACAGGACACAATGAGCAGTTCTTC,CASSKTGHNEQFF
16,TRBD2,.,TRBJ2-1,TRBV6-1,TGTGCCAGCAGTGAATCCTCCAGCGGGGGTTACAATGAGCAGTTCTTC,CASSESSSGGYNEQFF
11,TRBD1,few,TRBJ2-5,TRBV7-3,TGTGCCAGCAGCTCAAACCACGACAGGGACTTC,CASSSNHDRDF
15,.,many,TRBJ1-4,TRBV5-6,TGTGCCAGCAGCTTCTGGGGAACCCTAGGCGAAAAACTGTTTTTT,CASSFWGTLGEKLFF
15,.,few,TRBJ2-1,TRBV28,TGTGCCAGCATCCCCACGGGCCTCGCCTACAATGAGCAGTTCTTC,CASIPTGLAYNEQFF
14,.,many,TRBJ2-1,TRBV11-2,TGTGCCAGCAGCTTAGAAGGACCCCACAATGAGCAGTTCTTC,CASSLEGPHNEQFF
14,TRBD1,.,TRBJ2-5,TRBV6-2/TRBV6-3,TGTGCCAGCAGTCAAGGACAGGGCGGAGAGACCCAGTACTTC,CASSQGQGGETQYF
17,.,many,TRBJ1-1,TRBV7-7,TGTGCTAGCAGCTTAGCGCCCAGGGACTCCTTGCACACTGAAGCTTTCTTT,CASSLAPRDSLHTEAFF
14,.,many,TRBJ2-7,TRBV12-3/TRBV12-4,TGTGCCAGCAGTGAGCGGACGACTAATTCACCCCTCCACTTC,CASSERTTNSPLHF
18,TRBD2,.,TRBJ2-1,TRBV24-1,TGTGCCACCAGTGAACCCGGGACTAGCGGGGGACGATACAATGAGCAGTTCTTC,CATSEPGTSGGRYNEQFF
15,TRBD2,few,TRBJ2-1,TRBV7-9,TGTGCCAGCAGCTGGGGCGGGGGGGCTAACAATGAGCAGTTCTTC,CASSWGGGANNEQFF
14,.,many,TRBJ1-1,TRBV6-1,TGTGCCAGCAGGGCCGGACTAGACCACACTGAAGCTTTCTTT,CASRAGLDHTEAFF
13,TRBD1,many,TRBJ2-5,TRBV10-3,TGTGCCATCGGTGACAGGGGGCGCGAGACCCAGTACTTC,CAIGDRGRETQYF
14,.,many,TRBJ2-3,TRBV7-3,TGTGCCAGCAGCCAGAGACCCGAAACCGGGGAGCTGTATTTT,CASSQRPETGELYF
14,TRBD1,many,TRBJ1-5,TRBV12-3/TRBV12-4,TGTGCCAGCAGTTATACAGGGGGCAATCAGCCCCAGCATTTT,CASSYTGGNQPQHF